This T cell receptor (beta chain) was captured in a study of T cell clonotyping in hematopoietic cell transplantation. The study's findings and limits: Cells were unsorted, so CD4 and CD8 contributions were not separated.

This clone was counted a few times. Antigen unknown. This table comes from immunoSEQ multiplex PCR, and its TCRdb copy is limited to in-frame clones, with some not included. Among about 36,000 clones listed, approximately 88% were seen once. Germline values: CDR1 MDHEN, CDR2 SYDVKM. The CDR3 has 16 amino acids. The ends were cut back, 6 bases at V and 9 bases at J, with 23 bases in the middle. The sample comprised peripheral blood mononuclear cells. The gene calls are TRBV28 and TRBJ2-2; a possible D gene is TRBD2 (6 bases). This TCR came from a woman in her thirties or forties in good health. Some clones in this sample may be carry-over from other donors' samples. The CDR3 nucleotides read TGTGCCAGCAGCCCTCCCCCGGCGGCGGGGCCAAGGGAGCTGTTTTTT. Translated: CASSPPPAAGPRELFF.